The rows below give T cell receptor beta chains drawn from one sample of a study of blood T cell repertoires in COVID-19. The protocol was immunoSEQ multiplex PCR, while the TCRdb copy is restricted to in-frame clones and leaves out a portion. The sample consists of around 470,000 clones, less than 95% of them appearing once. The sequenced sample was PBMCs or T cells enriched from blood (not recorded which). Receptors were obtained from a man aged 18 to 35 who had recovered from COVID-19. CDR3s include the opening cysteine and the closing phenylalanine or tryptophan. The D gene is left open where the match is weak. Not every row has a clone size; where given, it reads once, few, many or a size class.

TRBV5-6	few	TRBD1	TRBJ1-2	CASSPATGNGYTF	TGTGCCAGCAGCCCAGCGACAGGGAATGGCTACACCTTC
TRBV5-8	NA	TRBD1	TRBJ1-1	CASRQWDRGTEAFF	TGTGCCAGCAGACAATGGGACAGGGGCACTGAAGCTTTCTTT
TRBV4-1	once	TRBD2	TRBJ2-1	CASSQVWGAGGPHNEQFF	TGCGCCAGCAGCCAAGTATGGGGAGCGGGGGGGCCACACAATGAGCAGTTCTTC
TRBV2	once	NA	TRBJ1-3	CASRRGSGNTIYF	TGTGCCAGCCGGCGGGGCTCTGGAAACACCATATATTTT
TRBV5-6	NA	TRBD1	TRBJ1-3	CASGQGSIRSGNTIYF	TGTGCCAGTGGACAGGGCTCCATCCGCTCTGGAAACACCATATATTTT
TRBV3-1/TRBV3-2	NA	TRBD1	TRBJ1-4	CASEDRGIEKLFF	TGTGCCAGCGAGGACAGGGGCATTGAAAAACTGTTTTTT
TRBV28	NA	NA	TRBJ1-2	CASSTTGKGYGYTF	TGTGCCAGCAGCACCACAGGGAAGGGCTATGGCTACACCTTC
TRBV29-1	NA	NA	TRBJ1-1	CSVEEYTEAFF	TGCAGCGTTGAGGAGTACACTGAAGCTTTCTTT
TRBV19	NA	NA	TRBJ2-3	CASSIGRLVTADTQYF	TGTGCCAGTAGTATAGGCCGACTAGTCACGGCAGATACGCAGTATTTT
TRBV20-1	NA	TRBD2	TRBJ2-1	CSALRTSGIF	TGCAGTGCCCTCAGGACTAGCGGAATCTTC
TRBV9	NA	TRBD1	TRBJ1-2	CASSSQAGTGRSRGYTF	TGTGCCAGCAGCAGTCAAGCCGGGACAGGAAGATCTCGGGGCTACACCTTC
TRBV18	NA	NA	TRBJ1-4	CASSPSAAERNEKLFF	TGTGCCAGCTCACCCAGCGCGGCGGAGCGTAATGAAAAACTGTTTTTT
TRBV3-1/TRBV3-2	NA	TRBD2	TRBJ2-5	CASSQGGRLGETQYF	TGTGCCAGCAGCCAAGGCGGGAGGTTAGGGGAGACCCAGTACTTC
TRBV28	NA	NA	TRBJ2-2	CASRQGQLTGELFF	TGTGCCAGCAGGCAAGGACAGCTCACCGGGGAGCTGTTTTTT
TRBV9	NA	NA	TRBJ1-1	CASSVAEGTGAFF	TGTGCCAGCAGCGTAGCAGAGGGGACTGGAGCTTTCTTT
TRBV6-2/TRBV6-3	NA	NA	TRBJ1-2	CASSTTPLHYGYTF	TGTGCCAGCAGTACGACACCGCTACACTATGGCTACACCTTC
TRBV14	NA	TRBD1	TRBJ2-3	CASSQGPGQGEYF	TGTGCCAGCAGCCAAGGACCGGGACAGGGGGAGTATTTT
TRBV7-8	NA	TRBD1	TRBJ1-5	CASSQTGGNQPQHF	TGTGCCAGCAGCCAAACAGGGGGGAATCAGCCCCAGCATTTT
TRBV28	NA	NA	TRBJ2-1	CASSLWSPGASYNEQFF	TGTGCCAGCAGTTTATGGTCCCCGGGAGCCTCCTACAATGAGCAGTTCTTC
TRBV7-8	NA	NA	TRBJ2-1	CASSLLGSSYNEQFF	TGTGCCAGCAGCTTACTCGGTAGCTCCTACAATGAGCAGTTCTTC
TRBV28	once	NA	TRBJ1-1	CASSLQTGRAFF	TGTGCCAGCAGTTTACAAACGGGTCGGGCTTTCTTT
TRBV6-5	once	TRBD1	TRBJ1-5	CASIVTGDSQPQHF	TGTGCCAGCATTGTGACAGGGGATTCTCAGCCCCAGCATTTT
TRBV13	NA	TRBD1	TRBJ1-1	CASSPGRGRVTEAFF	TGTGCCAGCAGCCCCGGGAGGGGGCGCGTTACTGAAGCTTTCTTT
TRBV21-1	NA	NA	TRBJ1-3	CASSKVGSEAGNTIYF	TGTGCCAGCAGCAAAGTTGGATCCGAGGCCGGAAACACCATATATTTT
TRBV10-3	NA	TRBD1	TRBJ2-7	CAINRDSSYEQYF	TGTGCCATCAATAGGGACAGCTCCTACGAGCAGTACTTC
TRBV6-5	NA	TRBD1	TRBJ1-2	CASSRGPDGYTF	TGTGCCAGCAGCAGGGGGCCTGATGGCTACACCTTC
TRBV5-1	NA	TRBD1	TRBJ1-2	CASRETGGSNYGYTF	TGCGCCAGCAGGGAAACAGGGGGCTCTAACTATGGCTACACCTTC
TRBV5-1	NA	NA	TRBJ1-4	CASSLSSDVGEKLFF	TGCGCCAGCAGCTTGTCCTCAGACGTCGGGGAAAAACTGTTTTTT
TRBV10-3	NA	NA	TRBJ1-2	CAGTPGPTEGGYTF	TGTGCCGGGACTCCGGGACCAACAGAGGGAGGCTACACCTTC
TRBV24-1	NA	TRBD1	TRBJ2-5	CATSDPGTGEETQYF	TGTGCCACCAGTGACCCTGGGACAGGGGAAGAGACCCAGTACTTC
TRBV19	NA	NA	TRBJ2-6	CASRGRGANVLTF	TGTGCCAGTAGGGGGCGTGGGGCCAACGTCCTGACTTTC
TRBV5-6	NA	TRBD1	TRBJ2-3	CASSLRRDRGSDTQYF	TGTGCCAGCAGCCTCCGAAGGGACAGGGGATCAGATACGCAGTATTTT
TRBV5-6	NA	NA	TRBJ2-2	CASSLLGTQLIANTGELFF	TGTGCCAGCAGCTTGCTCGGGACACAATTAATAGCGAACACCGGGGAGCTGTTTTTT
TRBV5-1	NA	TRBD2	TRBJ2-2	CASSLSGTSSSGELFF	TGCGCCAGCAGCTTGTCAGGGACTAGTAGTTCCGGGGAGCTGTTTTTT
TRBV5-1	NA	TRBD2	TRBJ2-1	CASSLGGGSTYNEQFF	TGCGCCAGCAGCTTGGGCGGGGGTTCAACCTACAATGAGCAGTTCTTC
TRBV7-2	NA	TRBD2	TRBJ2-3	CASSRTSGFTDTQYF	TGTGCCAGCAGTCGGACTAGCGGGTTCACAGATACGCAGTATTTT